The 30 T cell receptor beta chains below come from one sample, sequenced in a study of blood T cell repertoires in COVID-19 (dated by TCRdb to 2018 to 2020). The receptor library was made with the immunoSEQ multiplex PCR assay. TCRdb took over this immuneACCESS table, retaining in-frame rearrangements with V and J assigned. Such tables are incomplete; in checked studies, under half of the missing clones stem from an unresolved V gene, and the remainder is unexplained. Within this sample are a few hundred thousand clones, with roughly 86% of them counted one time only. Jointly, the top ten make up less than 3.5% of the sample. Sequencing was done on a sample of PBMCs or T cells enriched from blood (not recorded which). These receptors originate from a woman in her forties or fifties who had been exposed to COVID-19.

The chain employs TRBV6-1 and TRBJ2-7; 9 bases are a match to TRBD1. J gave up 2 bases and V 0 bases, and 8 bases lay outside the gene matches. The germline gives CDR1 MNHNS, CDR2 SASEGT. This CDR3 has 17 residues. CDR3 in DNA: TGTGCCAGCAGTGAAGCGGGGTGGGGACAGGGTGCCTACGAGCAGTACTTC. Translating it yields CASSEAGWGQGAYEQYF.

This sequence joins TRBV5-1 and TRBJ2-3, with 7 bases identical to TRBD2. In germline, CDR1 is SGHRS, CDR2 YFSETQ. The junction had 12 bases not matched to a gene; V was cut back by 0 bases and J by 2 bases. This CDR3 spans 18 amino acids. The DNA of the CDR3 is TGCGCCAGCAGCTTGGCCGGAGGGTCTAGCGGCCCCACAGATACGCAGTATTTT. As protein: CASSLAGGSSGPTDTQYF.

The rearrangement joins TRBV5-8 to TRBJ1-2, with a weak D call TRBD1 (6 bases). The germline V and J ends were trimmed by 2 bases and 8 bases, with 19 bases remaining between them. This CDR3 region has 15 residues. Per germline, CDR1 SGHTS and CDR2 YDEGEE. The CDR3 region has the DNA TGTGCCAGCAGCTTTGGGTACTGGGGGCCGAGAGGCTACACCTTC. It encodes CASSFGYWGPRGYTF.

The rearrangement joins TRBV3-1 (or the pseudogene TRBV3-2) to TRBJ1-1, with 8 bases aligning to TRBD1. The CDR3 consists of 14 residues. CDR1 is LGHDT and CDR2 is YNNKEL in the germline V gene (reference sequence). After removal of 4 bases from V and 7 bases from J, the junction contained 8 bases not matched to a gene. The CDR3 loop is CASSRSQGANEAFF. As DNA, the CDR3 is TGTGCCAGCAGCCGCTCTCAGGGGGCCAATGAAGCTTTCTTT.

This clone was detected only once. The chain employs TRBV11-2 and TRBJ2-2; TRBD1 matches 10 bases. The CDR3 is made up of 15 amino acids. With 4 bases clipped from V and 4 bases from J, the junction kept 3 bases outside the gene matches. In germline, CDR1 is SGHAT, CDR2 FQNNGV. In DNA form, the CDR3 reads TGTGCCAGCAGCTGGGGACAGGGGTCCACCGGGGAGCTGTTTTTT. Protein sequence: CASSWGQGSTGELFF.

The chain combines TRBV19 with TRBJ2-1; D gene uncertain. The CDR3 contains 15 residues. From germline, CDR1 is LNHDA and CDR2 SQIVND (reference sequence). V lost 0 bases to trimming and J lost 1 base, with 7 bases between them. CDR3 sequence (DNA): TGTGCCAGTAGTATAGATATGGCTTCCTACAATGAGCAGTTCTTC. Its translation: CASSIDMASYNEQFF. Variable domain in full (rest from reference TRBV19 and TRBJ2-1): DGGITQSPKYLFRKEGQNVTLSCEQNLNHDAMYWYRQDPGQGLRLIYYSQIVNDFQKGDIAEGYSVSREKKESFPLTVTSAQKNPTAFYLCASSIDMASYNEQFFGPGTRLTVL.

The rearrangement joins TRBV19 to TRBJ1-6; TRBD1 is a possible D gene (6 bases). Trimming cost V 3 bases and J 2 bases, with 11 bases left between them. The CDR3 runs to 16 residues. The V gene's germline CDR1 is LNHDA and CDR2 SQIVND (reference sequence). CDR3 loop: CASSITNRAYNSPLHF. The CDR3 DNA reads TGTGCCAGTAGTATTACCAACAGGGCCTATAATTCACCCCTCCACTTT. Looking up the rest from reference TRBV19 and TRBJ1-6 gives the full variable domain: DGGITQSPKYLFRKEGQNVTLSCEQNLNHDAMYWYRQDPGQGLRLIYYSQIVNDFQKGDIAEGYSVSREKKESFPLTVTSAQKNPTAFYLCASSITNRAYNSPLHFGNGTRLTVT.

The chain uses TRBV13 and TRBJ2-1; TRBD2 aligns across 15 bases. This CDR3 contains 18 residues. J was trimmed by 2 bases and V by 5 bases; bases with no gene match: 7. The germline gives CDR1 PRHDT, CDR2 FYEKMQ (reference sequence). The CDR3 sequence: CASSAGLAGGLTYNEQFF. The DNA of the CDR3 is TGTGCCAGCAGCGCGGGACTAGCGGGGGGCTTAACCTACAATGAGCAGTTCTTC.

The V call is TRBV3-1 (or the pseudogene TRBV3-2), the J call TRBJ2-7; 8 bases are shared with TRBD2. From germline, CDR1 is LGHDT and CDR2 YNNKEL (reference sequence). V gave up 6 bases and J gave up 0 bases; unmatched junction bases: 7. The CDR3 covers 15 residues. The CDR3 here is CASRESGSGSYEQYF. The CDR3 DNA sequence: TGTGCCAGCAGGGAGAGCGGGAGCGGCTCCTACGAGCAGTACTTC.

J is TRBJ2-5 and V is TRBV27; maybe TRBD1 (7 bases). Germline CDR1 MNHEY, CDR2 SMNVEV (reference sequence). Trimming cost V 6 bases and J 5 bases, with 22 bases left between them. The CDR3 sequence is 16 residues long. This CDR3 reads CASSFRRGTAPETQYF. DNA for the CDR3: TGTGCCAGCAGCTTTAGGAGGGGGACAGCGCCTGAGACCCAGTACTTC.

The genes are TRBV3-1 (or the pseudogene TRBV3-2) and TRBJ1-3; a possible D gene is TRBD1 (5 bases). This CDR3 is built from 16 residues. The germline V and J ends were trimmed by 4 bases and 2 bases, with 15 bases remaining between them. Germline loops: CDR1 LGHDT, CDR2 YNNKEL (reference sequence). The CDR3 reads CASSPHGGFTGNTIYF. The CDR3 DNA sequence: TGTGCCAGCAGCCCTCACGGGGGGTTCACTGGAAACACCATATATTTT.

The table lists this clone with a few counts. This chain's CDR3 is CASTAELAFTGELFF. CDR3 coding DNA: TGTGCCAGCACCGCGGAGCTAGCGTTCACCGGGGAGCTGTTTTTT. V and J are TRBV9 and TRBJ2-2, with D perhaps matching TRBD2 (6 bases). Germline loops: CDR1 SGDLS, CDR2 YYNGEE. The CDR3 is 15 residues long. The ends were cut back, 6 bases at V and 4 bases at J, with 16 bases in the middle.

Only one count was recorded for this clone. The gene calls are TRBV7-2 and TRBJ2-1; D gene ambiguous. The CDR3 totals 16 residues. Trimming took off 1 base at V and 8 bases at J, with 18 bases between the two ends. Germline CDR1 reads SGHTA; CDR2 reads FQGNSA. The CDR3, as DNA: TGTGCCAGCAGCTTAGAAGGAAGTGCCGGAGCTGATGAGCAGTTCTTC. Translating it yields CASSLEGSAGADEQFF.

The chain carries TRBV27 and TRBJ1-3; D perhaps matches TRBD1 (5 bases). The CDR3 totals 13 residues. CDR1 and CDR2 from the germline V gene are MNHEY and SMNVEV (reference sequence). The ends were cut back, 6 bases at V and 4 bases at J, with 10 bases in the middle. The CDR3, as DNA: TGTGCCAGCAGCGGGGGAATAGGAAACACCATATATTTT. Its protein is CASSGGIGNTIYF.

The DNA for the CDR3 is TGTGCCAGCCGTTCAGGGGGCCCCTATGGCTACACCTTC. This codes for CASRSGGPYGYTF. J is TRBJ1-2 and V is TRBV2, with 8 nucleotides matching TRBD1. This CDR3 contains 13 residues. Germline V CDR1 and CDR2: SNHLY, FYNNEI. Germline trimming cut 8 bases from V and 4 bases from J; bases unmatched to any gene: 6.

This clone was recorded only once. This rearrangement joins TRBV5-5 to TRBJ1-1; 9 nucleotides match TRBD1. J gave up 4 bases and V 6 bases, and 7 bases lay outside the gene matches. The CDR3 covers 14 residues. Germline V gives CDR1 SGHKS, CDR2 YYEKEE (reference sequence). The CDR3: CASTWGQGSTEAFF. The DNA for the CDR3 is TGTGCCAGCACCTGGGGACAGGGAAGCACTGAAGCTTTCTTT.

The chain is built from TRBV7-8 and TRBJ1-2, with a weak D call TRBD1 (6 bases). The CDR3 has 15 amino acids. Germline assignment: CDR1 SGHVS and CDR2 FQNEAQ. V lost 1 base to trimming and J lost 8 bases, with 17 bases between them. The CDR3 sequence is CASSLGGGQGEGYTF. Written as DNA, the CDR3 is TGTGCCAGCAGCTTAGGGGGGGGACAAGGCGAAGGCTACACCTTC.

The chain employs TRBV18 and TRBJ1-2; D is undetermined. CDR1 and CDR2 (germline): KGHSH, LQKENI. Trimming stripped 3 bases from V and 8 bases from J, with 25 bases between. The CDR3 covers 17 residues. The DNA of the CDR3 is TGTGCCAGCTCACCCCTGGCCGAGTTTACCGGGTGGCAGGGCTACACCTTC. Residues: CASSPLAEFTGWQGYTF.

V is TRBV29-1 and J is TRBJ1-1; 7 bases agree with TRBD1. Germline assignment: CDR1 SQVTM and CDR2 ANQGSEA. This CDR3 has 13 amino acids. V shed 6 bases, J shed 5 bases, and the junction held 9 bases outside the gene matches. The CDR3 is CSVDRAIGTEAFF. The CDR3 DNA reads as TGCAGCGTCGACAGGGCCATTGGTACTGAAGCTTTCTTT.

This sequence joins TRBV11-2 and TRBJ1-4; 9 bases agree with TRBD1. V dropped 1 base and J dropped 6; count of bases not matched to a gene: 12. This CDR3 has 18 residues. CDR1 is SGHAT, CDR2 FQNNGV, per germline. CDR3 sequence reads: CASSLGPQGALRDEKLFF. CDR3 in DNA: TGTGCCAGCAGCTTAGGCCCACAGGGGGCGCTTCGAGATGAAAAACTGTTTTTT.

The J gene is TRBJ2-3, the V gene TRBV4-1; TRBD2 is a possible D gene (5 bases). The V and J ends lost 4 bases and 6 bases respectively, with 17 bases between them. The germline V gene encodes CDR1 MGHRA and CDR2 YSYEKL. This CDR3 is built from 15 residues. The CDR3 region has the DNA TGCGCCAGCAGCCTCCCGGGATACATAATGGATACGCAGTATTTT. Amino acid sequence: CASSLPGYIMDTQYF.

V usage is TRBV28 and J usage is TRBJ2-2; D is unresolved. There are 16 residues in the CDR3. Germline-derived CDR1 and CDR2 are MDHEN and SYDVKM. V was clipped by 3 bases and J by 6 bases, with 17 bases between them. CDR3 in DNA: TGTGCCAGCAGTTTTCCAAGTAGCTCCACGGCCGGGGAGCTGTTTTTT. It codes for CASSFPSSSTAGELFF.

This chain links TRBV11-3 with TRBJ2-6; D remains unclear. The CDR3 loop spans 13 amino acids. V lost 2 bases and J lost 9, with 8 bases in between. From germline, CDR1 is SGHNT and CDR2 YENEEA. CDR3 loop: CASSLNELNVLTF. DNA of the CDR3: TGTGCCAGCAGCTTAAACGAGCTCAACGTCCTGACTTTC.

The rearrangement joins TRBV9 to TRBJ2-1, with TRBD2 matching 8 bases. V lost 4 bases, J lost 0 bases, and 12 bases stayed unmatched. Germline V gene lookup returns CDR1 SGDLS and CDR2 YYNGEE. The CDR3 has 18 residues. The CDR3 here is CASSSPGGGTSSYNEQFF. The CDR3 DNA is TGTGCCAGCAGCTCCCCGGGCGGGGGGACCAGCTCCTACAATGAGCAGTTCTTC. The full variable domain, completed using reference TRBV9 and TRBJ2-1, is DSGVTQTPKHLITATGQRVTLRCSPRSGDLSVYWYQQSLDQGLQFLIQYYNGEERAKGNILERFSAQQFPDLHSELNLSSLELGDSALYFCASSSPGGGTSSYNEQFFGPGTRLTVL.

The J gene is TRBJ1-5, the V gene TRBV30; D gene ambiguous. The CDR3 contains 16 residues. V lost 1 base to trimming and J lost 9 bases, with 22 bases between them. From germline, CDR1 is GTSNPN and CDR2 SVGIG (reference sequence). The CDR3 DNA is TGTGCCTGGAGTGATCTCATGTTCGGCGGCCGAGGGCCCCAGCATTTT. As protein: CAWSDLMFGGRGPQHF.

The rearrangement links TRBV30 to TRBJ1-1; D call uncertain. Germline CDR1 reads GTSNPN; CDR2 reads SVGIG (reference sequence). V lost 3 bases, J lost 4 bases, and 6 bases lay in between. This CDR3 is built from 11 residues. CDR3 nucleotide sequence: TGTGCCTGGAGGAGGCTCACTGAAGCTTTCTTT. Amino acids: CAWRRLTEAFF. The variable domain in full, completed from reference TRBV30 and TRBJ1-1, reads SQTIHQWPATLVQPVGSPLSLECTVEGTSNPNLYWYRQAAGRGLQLLFYSVGIGQISSEVPQNLSASRPQDRQFILSSKKLLLSDSGFYLCAWRRLTEAFFGQGTRLTVV.

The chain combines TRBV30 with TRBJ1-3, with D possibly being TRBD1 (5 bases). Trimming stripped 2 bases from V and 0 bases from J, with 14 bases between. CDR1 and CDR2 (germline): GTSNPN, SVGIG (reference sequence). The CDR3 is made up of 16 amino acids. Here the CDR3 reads CAWSWGPGYSGNTIYF. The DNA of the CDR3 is TGTGCCTGGAGTTGGGGCCCGGGCTACTCTGGAAACACCATATATTTT. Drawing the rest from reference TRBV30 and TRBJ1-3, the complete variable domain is SQTIHQWPATLVQPVGSPLSLECTVEGTSNPNLYWYRQAAGRGLQLLFYSVGIGQISSEVPQNLSASRPQDRQFILSSKKLLLSDSGFYLCAWSWGPGYSGNTIYFGEGSWLTVV.

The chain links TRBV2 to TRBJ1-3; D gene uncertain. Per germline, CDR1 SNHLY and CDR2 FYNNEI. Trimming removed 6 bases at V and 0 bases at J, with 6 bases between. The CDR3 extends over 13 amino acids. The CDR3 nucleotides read TGTGCCAGCAGAGAGAACTCTGGAAACACCATATATTTT. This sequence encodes CASRENSGNTIYF.

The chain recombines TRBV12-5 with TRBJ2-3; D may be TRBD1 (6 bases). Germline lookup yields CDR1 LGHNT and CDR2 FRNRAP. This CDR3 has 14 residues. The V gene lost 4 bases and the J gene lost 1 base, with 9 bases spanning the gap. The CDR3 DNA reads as TGTGCTAGTGGTTCCTCAGGGGGCACAGATACGCAGTATTTT. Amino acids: CASGSSGGTDTQYF.

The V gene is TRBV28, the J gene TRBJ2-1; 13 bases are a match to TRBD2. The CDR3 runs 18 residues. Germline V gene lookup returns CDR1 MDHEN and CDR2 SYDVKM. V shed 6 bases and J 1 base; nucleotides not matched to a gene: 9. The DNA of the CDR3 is TGTGCCAGCAGGATGACTAGCGGGGGGTTTCGGTCCTACAATGAGCAGTTCTTC. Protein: CASRMTSGGFRSYNEQFF.